These 17 T cell receptor beta chains were sequenced from one sample in a study of cytomegalovirus exposure and HLA in healthy donors. Sequencing used immunoSEQ multiplex PCR; TCRdb keeps in-frame clones, though not all of them. The sample yields 260,000 or so clones, about 90% seen once. Material for sequencing was PBMCs. These receptors all come from a woman aged 25 to 39 in good health and CMV-seronegative.

The chain recombines TRBV5-4 with TRBJ2-1; D remains ambiguous. The CDR3 is made up of 13 amino acids. V shed 5 bases and J shed 3 bases, with 9 bases lying between them. CDR1 is SGHNT and CDR2 is YYREEE in the germline V gene (reference sequence). In DNA, the CDR3 is TGTGCCAGCAGTTTGACAAACTACAATGAGCAGTTCTTC. Translating gives CASSLTNYNEQFF.

V usage is TRBV5-1 and J usage is TRBJ2-2, with no clear D. The CDR3 loop spans 14 amino acids. V lost 4 bases and J 5 bases, leaving 12 bases between the germline ends. In germline, CDR1 is SGHRS, CDR2 YFSETQ. CDR3 in DNA: TGCGCCAGCAGCCTGGGCGGACGGACCGGGGAGCTGTTTTTT. It yields the protein CASSLGGRTGELFF.

V is TRBV5-6 and J is TRBJ2-1; D is possibly TRBD1 or TRBD2 (5 bases each). The CDR3 extends over 16 amino acids. Trimming left V 4 bases short and J 5 bases short, with 19 bases between. Germline V gene sequence: CDR1 SGHDT, CDR2 YYEEEE. In DNA, the CDR3 is TGTGCCAGCAGCGAACTAAGGGGAGTAGAAAACAATGAGCAGTTCTTC. Its protein product is CASSELRGVENNEQFF.

This chain connects TRBV5-1 to TRBJ2-1; TRBD1 matches 8 bases. Trimming removed 3 bases from V and 7 bases from J; junction bases left unmatched: 6. The germline CDR1 and CDR2 sequences are SGHRS and YFSETQ. This CDR3 comprises 14 residues. The CDR3: CASSYTGQVNEQFF. The CDR3 DNA follows: TGCGCCAGCAGCTACACGGGACAGGTTAATGAGCAGTTCTTC. The full variable domain, completed using reference TRBV5-1 and TRBJ2-1, is KAGVTQTPRYLIKTRGQQVTLSCSPISGHRSVSWYQQTPGQGLQFLFEYFSETQRNKGNFPGRFSGRQFSNSRSEMNVSTLELGDSALYLCASSYTGQVNEQFFGPGTRLTVL.

This chain uses TRBV4-3 with TRBJ2-2; D is ambiguous. This CDR3 contains 15 residues. The germline gives CDR1 LGHNA, CDR2 YSLEER. The V end lost 1 base, the J end lost 0 bases, and 6 bases lay between the germline ends. CDR3: CASSQVVANTGELFF. In DNA form, the CDR3 reads TGCGCCAGCAGCCAAGTGGTCGCGAACACCGGGGAGCTGTTTTTT.

J is TRBJ1-5 and V is TRBV7-9, with unresolved D. The CDR3 totals 13 residues. Per germline, CDR1 SEHNR and CDR2 FQNEAQ (reference sequence). The ends were cut back, 1 base at V and 1 base at J, with 2 bases in the middle. CDR3 amino acids: CASSLDSNQPQHF. The CDR3 bases are TGTGCCAGCAGCTTAGACAGCAATCAGCCCCAGCATTTT.

The genes are TRBV5-1 and TRBJ1-3; D may be TRBD1 (6 bases). The germline V gene encodes CDR1 SGHRS and CDR2 YFSETQ. The CDR3 is 18 residues long. V dropped 1 base and J dropped 0 bases, with 17 bases sitting between them. CDR3 coding DNA: TGCGCCAGCAGCTTGACGGGGGGCCAAGGAGGCTCTGGAAACACCATATATTTT. This encodes CASSLTGGQGGSGNTIYF.

With regard to this clone: Within the sample, other DNA sequences also encode this same CDR3. V gene TRBV6-5 combines with J gene TRBJ2-7; TRBD1 matches at 9 bases. The CDR3 is made up of 14 amino acids. Trimming cost V 6 bases and J 1 base; bases outside gene matches: 4. The germline V gene has CDR1 MNHEY and CDR2 SVGAGI. The CDR3 DNA follows: TGTGCCAGCAGCTTAGACAGGGGGTCCTACGAGCAGTACTTC. This sequence encodes CASSLDRGSYEQYF.

The J gene is TRBJ2-7, the V gene TRBV28, with D unclear. CDR1 MDHEN and CDR2 SYDVKM come from the germline V gene. V was clipped by 2 bases and J by 8 bases, with 10 bases between them. This CDR3 is 12 amino acids long. The CDR3 DNA reads as TGTGCCAGCAGTTTACGAGGAGACAAGCAGTACTTC. Its translation is CASSLRGDKQYF.

The chain has TRBV10-3 and TRBJ2-1; 12 bases align to TRBD1. The CDR3 has 15 residues. Germline CDR1 ENHRY, CDR2 SYGVKD. V was clipped by 6 bases and J by 7 bases; unmatched bases: 7. The chain's CDR3 is CAISPGQGADNEQFF. The CDR3 DNA sequence: TGTGCCATCAGCCCGGGACAGGGGGCCGATAATGAGCAGTTCTTC.

This chain uses TRBV7-9 with TRBJ1-1, with D perhaps TRBD1 (6 bases). Deletions cut 0 bases from V and 11 bases from J, with 13 bases between. Germline CDR1 reads SEHNR; CDR2 reads FQNEAQ (reference sequence). This CDR3 comprises 13 residues. The CDR3 coding sequence is TGTGCCAGCAGCTTAGCTCCTCACCAGGGGGCTTTCTTT. Translating it yields CASSLAPHQGAFF.

The chain recombines TRBV28 with TRBJ1-5; a possible D gene is TRBD1 (6 bases). Germline V gives CDR1 MDHEN, CDR2 SYDVKM. The CDR3 is 14 amino acids. Trimming stripped 5 bases from V and 3 bases from J, with 11 bases between. This chain's CDR3 is CASSITGINQPQHF. The CDR3 nucleotides are TGTGCCAGCAGTATAACAGGGATCAATCAGCCCCAGCATTTT.

V and J are TRBV6-5 and TRBJ2-2, with D unclear. In germline, CDR1 is MNHEY, CDR2 SVGAGI. V was pared by 6 bases and J by 6 bases, with 11 bases between. The CDR3 is 13 residues long. The CDR3: CASRTLEAGELFF. CDR3 sequence (DNA): TGTGCCAGCAGGACGTTGGAAGCCGGGGAGCTGTTTTTT.

The rearrangement uses TRBV25-1 and TRBJ1-2; D is perhaps TRBD1 (5 bases). Between the trimmed V and J ends, which lost 1 base and 4 bases, there was a span of 10 bases. Germline assignment: CDR1 MGHDK and CDR2 SYGVNS. This CDR3 spans 14 amino acids. The CDR3 protein is CASSESGTLYGYTF. CDR3 DNA: TGTGCCAGCAGTGAATCCGGGACGCTCTATGGCTACACCTTC.

This chain connects TRBV10-2 to TRBJ1-2, with 10 positions matching TRBD1. This CDR3 comprises 12 residues. The germline gives CDR1 WSHSY, CDR2 SAAADI. V trimming: 2 bases; J trimming: 10 bases; junction bases outside the gene matches: 1. CDR3 amino acids: CASSEGTGDYTF. In DNA, the CDR3 is TGCGCCAGCAGTGAGGGGACAGGGGACTACACCTTC.

The chain is built from TRBV15 and TRBJ2-1, with 7 bases aligning to TRBD2. Germline loops: CDR1 LNHNV, CDR2 YYDKDF (reference sequence). CDR3 length: 14 residues. The V segment lost 5 bases and the J segment 1 base; nucleotides outside the gene matches: 2. The CDR3 loop is CATSLRGSYNEQFF. The CDR3 DNA reads TGTGCCACCAGCCTGCGGGGGTCCTACAATGAGCAGTTCTTC.

The chain is built from TRBV7-8 and TRBJ1-2, with a possible D match to TRBD1 (6 bases). The length of the CDR3 is 14 residues. V lost 1 base and J lost 6, with 12 bases in between. Germline-derived CDR1 and CDR2 are SGHVS and FQNEAQ. The CDR3 reads CASSLDLGGDGYTF. The CDR3 coding sequence is TGTGCCAGCAGCTTAGACTTAGGGGGGGATGGCTACACCTTC.